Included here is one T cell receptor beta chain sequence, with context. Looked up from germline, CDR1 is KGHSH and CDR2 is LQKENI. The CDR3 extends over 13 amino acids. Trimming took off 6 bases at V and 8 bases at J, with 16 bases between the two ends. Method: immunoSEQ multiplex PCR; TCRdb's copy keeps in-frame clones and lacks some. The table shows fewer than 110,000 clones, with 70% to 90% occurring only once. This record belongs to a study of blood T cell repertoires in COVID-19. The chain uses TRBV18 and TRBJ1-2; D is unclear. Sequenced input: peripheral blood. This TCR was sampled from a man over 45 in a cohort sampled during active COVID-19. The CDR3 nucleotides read TGTGCCAGCTCCCGGGATAGGGATTACGGCTACACCTTC. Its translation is CASSRDRDYGYTF.